This TCR beta chain was obtained from a study of T cell repertoires in cytomegalovirus infection. Across the whole study: Matching HLA type and CMV infection were both indicated by public TCR beta signatures. Overall study findings and caveats: Across the ex vivo response, the dominant clonotypes were HLA-C-restricted CMV-specific TCR beta clonotypes. The study identified carriers of CMV plus the relevant HLA from cumulative public TCR beta family frequency.

One entry per CDR3 protein, called by TCRdb with MiXCR from the reads. The sample has some 920,000 distinct CDR3 sequences, 31% seen once. This clonotype has only a few counts. Its antigen is not identified. The clonotype comes from a human donor in good health (CMV status not recorded). Some clones in this sample may be carry-over from other donors' samples. The specimen comprised cultured CD8+ T cells from PBMCs, sampled from culture after CMV antigen stimulation.

Here the CDR3 reads CASSLGRDRDSNQPQHF. The CDR3 DNA follows: TGTGCCAGCAGCTTGGGCCGGGACAGGGATAGCAATCAGCCCCAGCATTTT. The gene calls are TRBV7-9 and TRBJ1-5, with 9 bases aligning to TRBD1. V shed 3 bases and J 0 bases; nucleotides not matched to a gene: 6. There are 17 residues in the CDR3. Per germline, CDR1 SEHNR and CDR2 FQNEAQ (reference sequence).